The T cell receptor beta chain described here comes from a study of blood T cells in healthy people across ages. This clonotype has more than one count but fewer than ten. No antigen is known for it. Study-wide points: Both higher diversity and more naive CD4+ cells marked long-lived donors when set against aged donors.

Using a J-beta primer mix together with a sample-barcoded 5' primer, a second PCR was run for roughly 7 to 11 cycles. TCRdb analysed the 5' RACE reads with MiXCR anew, one entry per CDR3 protein. The sample consists of hundreds of thousands of distinct CDR3 sequences, more than 20% of them appearing once. These records were also assigned to another study, of T cells of mothers and their children.

The sample comprised blood. The TCR comes from a boy younger than 18 in good health.

The CDR3 region is CSVGLAGRLGNIQYF. The CDR3 DNA reads TGCAGCGTTGGACTAGCGGGAAGGTTGGGAAACATTCAGTACTTC. This rearrangement joins TRBV29-1 to TRBJ2-4; 11 bases map to TRBD2. Germline V lookup: CDR1 SQVTM, CDR2 ANQGSEA. This CDR3 contains 15 residues. Trimming took 4 bases from V and 6 from J; bases not matched to a gene: 8.